These 22 T cell receptor beta chains were sequenced from one sample in a study of blood T cell repertoires in COVID-19. Sequencing used immunoSEQ multiplex PCR; TCRdb keeps in-frame clones, though not all of them. The profile shows roughly 72,000 clones, under 90% of them singletons. The sample consisted of peripheral blood. These receptors came from an older man who had recovered from COVID-19.

V gene TRBV5-8 combines with J gene TRBJ1-4; D is undetermined. The germline V gene encodes CDR1 SGHTS and CDR2 YDEGEE. This CDR3 has 14 residues. The V end was cut by 5 bases, the J end by 4 bases, with 12 bases between. Here the CDR3 DNA reads TGTGCCAGCAGGGATACCGGGAGTAATGAAAAACTGTTTTTT. Translated: CASRDTGSNEKLFF.

The V call is TRBV7-2, the J call TRBJ2-1; D unresolved. The CDR3 extends over 13 amino acids. Germline CDR1 and CDR2: SGHTA and FQGNSA. Trimming took 2 bases from V and 3 from J, leaving 5 bases between them. The chain's CDR3 is CASSLSIYNEQFF. Here the CDR3 DNA reads TGTGCCAGCAGCTTATCCATCTACAATGAGCAGTTCTTC.

The rearrangement uses TRBV28 and TRBJ2-7; tentative D call: TRBD1 (6 bases). The ends were cut back, 3 bases at V and 7 bases at J, with 16 bases in the middle. Germline-derived CDR1 and CDR2 are MDHEN and SYDVKM. The CDR3 has 14 residues. CDR3 sequence reads: CASSFWGATGEQYF. CDR3 nucleotide sequence: TGTGCCAGCAGTTTTTGGGGAGCAACAGGGGAGCAGTACTTC.

This chain links TRBV27 with TRBJ2-3; D perhaps matches TRBD1 (5 bases). Trimming left V 4 bases short and J 1 base short, with 6 bases between. Germline V gene data show CDR1 as MNHEY and CDR2 as SMNVEV (reference sequence). The CDR3 loop spans 13 amino acids. The CDR3 protein is CASSSRGTDTQYF. CDR3 sequence (DNA): TGTGCCAGCAGTTCCAGGGGCACAGATACGCAGTATTTT.

The J gene is TRBJ1-2, the V gene TRBV19, with 7 nucleotides matching TRBD1. V lost 1 base, J lost 1 base, and 9 bases stayed unmatched. This CDR3 contains 17 residues. Germline V gene data show CDR1 as LNHDA and CDR2 as SQIVND (reference sequence). The CDR3 bases are TGTGCCAGTAGTATAGCGGAGACAGGGACCCTTAACTATGGCTACACCTTC. Encoded protein: CASSIAETGTLNYGYTF.

The genes are TRBV3-1 (or the pseudogene TRBV3-2) and TRBJ2-1; 7 nucleotides match TRBD2. With V trimmed by 9 bases and J by 0 bases, 5 bases remained unmatched. CDR1 and CDR2 (germline): LGHDT, YNNKEL (reference sequence). This CDR3 is 14 amino acids long. The CDR3 sequence: CASSKRGSYNEQFF. The CDR3 DNA follows: TGTGCCAGTTCTAAGCGGGGCTCCTACAATGAGCAGTTCTTC.

The rearrangement links TRBV4-3 to TRBJ1-2; 10 bases match TRBD1. There are 14 residues in the CDR3. The trim removed 4 bases at V and 7 bases at J, leaving 6 bases unmatched. The germline V gene has CDR1 LGHNA and CDR2 YSLEER. For the CDR3, the DNA is TGCGCCAGCAGCCGAGAGACAGGGGGCGGTGGCTACACCTTC. Translated, it gives CASSRETGGGGYTF.

The chain employs TRBV6-2 or TRBV6-3 and TRBJ2-3, with 7 bases fitting TRBD1. CDR3 length: 15 amino acids. Unmatched junction bases numbered 5, after V lost 3 bases and J lost 2 bases. Germline assignment: CDR1 MNHEY and CDR2 SVGEGT. In DNA form, the CDR3 reads TGTGCCAGCAGTTATCAGGGACAGCCCACAGATACGCAGTATTTT. Protein: CASSYQGQPTDTQYF.

The V gene is TRBV11-2, the J gene TRBJ2-1; D gene ambiguous. Germline-derived CDR1 and CDR2 are SGHAT and FQNNGV. The CDR3 extends over 13 amino acids. Trimming cost V 5 bases and J 0 bases, with 5 bases left between them. CDR3 protein: CASSPSSYNEQFF. The CDR3 DNA reads as TGTGCCAGCAGCCCGAGCTCCTACAATGAGCAGTTCTTC.

The rearrangement links TRBV19 to TRBJ2-3; 11 bases match TRBD2. Germline assignment: CDR1 LNHDA and CDR2 SQIVND (reference sequence). The CDR3 is 14 residues long. V shed 6 bases, J shed 3 bases, and the junction held 2 bases outside the gene matches. This chain's CDR3 is CASSRLAGTDTQYF. The CDR3 DNA reads as TGTGCCAGTAGCCGACTAGCGGGGACAGATACGCAGTATTTT. Filled out from reference TRBV19 and TRBJ2-3, the complete variable domain reads DGGITQSPKYLFRKEGQNVTLSCEQNLNHDAMYWYRQDPGQGLRLIYYSQIVNDFQKGDIAEGYSVSREKKESFPLTVTSAQKNPTAFYLCASSRLAGTDTQYFGPGTRLTVL.

The rearrangement links TRBV30 to TRBJ2-7, with 10 bases identical to TRBD2. V was pared by 5 bases and J by 5 bases, with 6 bases of the junction left unmatched. The CDR3 has 13 amino acids. Looked up from germline, CDR1 is GTSNPN and CDR2 is SVGIG (reference sequence). This CDR3 is CAWGPGLANEQYF. In DNA, the CDR3 is TGTGCCTGGGGCCCGGGACTAGCGAACGAGCAGTACTTC.

V usage is TRBV4-2 and J usage is TRBJ2-2; TRBD2 matches 11 bases. Germline V gene lookup returns CDR1 LGHNA and CDR2 YNFKEQ. This CDR3 has 17 residues. Trimming removed 0 bases from V and 2 bases from J; junction bases left unmatched: 2. The CDR3 sequence is CASSQELAGVNTGELFF. In DNA form, the CDR3 reads TGTGCCAGCAGCCAAGAACTAGCGGGGGTCAACACCGGGGAGCTGTTTTTT.

The chain joins TRBV15 to TRBJ2-1; 13 nucleotides line up with TRBD2. Germline CDR1 reads LNHNV; CDR2 reads YYDKDF (reference sequence). This CDR3 is built from 16 residues. Trimming removed 1 base from V and 8 bases from J; junction bases left unmatched: 5. The DNA for the CDR3 is TGTGCCACCAGCAGAGGGGGACTAGCGGGGCAATATGAGCAGTTCTTC. It codes for CATSRGGLAGQYEQFF.

This chain uses TRBV5-6 with TRBJ1-5; 8 bases agree with TRBD1. Trimming at V came to 4 bases and at J to 7 bases, leaving 4 bases not matched to a gene. From germline, CDR1 is SGHDT and CDR2 YYEEEE. The CDR3 contains 13 residues. The chain's CDR3 is CASSRTGRQPQHF. The DNA for the CDR3 is TGTGCCAGCAGCAGGACAGGGCGACAGCCCCAGCATTTT.

The chain combines TRBV12-3 or TRBV12-4 with TRBJ1-2; tentative D call: TRBD1 (6 bases). The CDR3 covers 13 residues. Trimming shortened V by 4 bases and J by 8 bases, and 14 bases separated the two germline ends. CDR3 sequence (DNA): TGTGCCAGCAGTTCCAATCCAGACAGGGGCTACACCTTC. Translating gives CASSSNPDRGYTF.

The chain combines TRBV19 with TRBJ1-2, with D tentatively TRBD1 (6 bases). CDR3 length equals 12 residues. V shed 8 bases and J shed 8 bases, with 15 bases lying between them. Germline CDR1 reads LNHDA; CDR2 reads SQIVND (reference sequence). The DNA for the CDR3 is TGTGCCAGTGGTGGGGGCCCATCCGGCTACACCTTC. This gives the protein CASGGGPSGYTF.

The gene calls are TRBV5-4 and TRBJ2-1; possible D gene TRBD2, 5 bases. This CDR3 region has 13 residues. CDR1 and CDR2 from the germline V gene are SGHNT and YYREEE (reference sequence). Trimming removed 0 bases at V and 7 bases at J, with 8 bases between. CDR3 bases: TGTGCCAGCAGCTTGGGGCAGCGGAATGAGCAGTTCTTC. Translating gives CASSLGQRNEQFF.

This chain connects TRBV5-1 to TRBJ1-3; TRBD1 might be the D (6 bases). CDR1 SGHRS and CDR2 YFSETQ come from the germline V gene. Between the trimmed V and J ends, which lost 4 bases and 7 bases, there was a span of 15 bases. The CDR3 consists of 14 residues. CDR3 DNA: TGCGCCAGCAGCACTCTGACAGGTTCCAACACCATATATTTT. Encoded protein: CASSTLTGSNTIYF. The full variable domain, its missing parts supplied by reference TRBV5-1 and TRBJ1-3, is KAGVTQTPRYLIKTRGQQVTLSCSPISGHRSVSWYQQTPGQGLQFLFEYFSETQRNKGNFPGRFSGRQFSNSRSEMNVSTLELGDSALYLCASSTLTGSNTIYFGEGSWLTVV.

This chain connects TRBV28 to TRBJ1-3; D is uncertain. The V end lost 2 bases, the J end lost 2 bases, and 7 bases lay between the germline ends. The CDR3 spans 14 residues. CDR1 is MDHEN and CDR2 is SYDVKM in the germline V gene. The DNA for the CDR3 is TGTGCCAGCAGTTTAGGTACAGCTGGAAACACCATATATTTT. This encodes CASSLGTAGNTIYF.

J is TRBJ2-1 and V is TRBV5-6, with TRBD1 as a possible D gene (5 bases). The V and J ends lost 6 bases and 3 bases respectively, with 19 bases between them. This CDR3 region has 16 residues. CDR1 SGHDT and CDR2 YYEEEE come from the germline V gene. CDR3: CASNIAGPGFYNEQFF. DNA for the CDR3: TGTGCCAGCAACATTGCAGGTCCAGGGTTCTACAATGAGCAGTTCTTC.

This clone has a single count. The chain recombines TRBV19 with TRBJ2-7; 9 bases match TRBD1. The CDR3 contains 13 residues. The germline V gene encodes CDR1 LNHDA and CDR2 SQIVND (reference sequence). The V and J ends lost 4 bases and 5 bases, in that order; junction bases with no gene match: 3. The CDR3 reads CASSRDRDDEQYF. The DNA for the CDR3 is TGTGCCAGTAGTAGGGACAGGGACGACGAGCAGTACTTC. The full variable domain, its missing parts supplied by reference TRBV19 and TRBJ2-7, is DGGITQSPKYLFRKEGQNVTLSCEQNLNHDAMYWYRQDPGQGLRLIYYSQIVNDFQKGDIAEGYSVSREKKESFPLTVTSAQKNPTAFYLCASSRDRDDEQYFGPGTRLTVT.

The rearrangement joins TRBV7-8 to TRBJ1-2; D gene uncertain. Trimming pared 5 bases from V and 3 bases from J, leaving 7 bases between. Germline V gene lookup returns CDR1 SGHVS and CDR2 FQNEAQ. CDR3 length: 12 residues. The DNA for the CDR3 is TGTGCCAGCAGCCCGGGTGACTATGGCTACACCTTC. This encodes CASSPGDYGYTF. The whole variable domain, filled in from reference TRBV7-8 and TRBJ1-2, reads GAGVSQSPRYKVAKRGQDVALRCDPISGHVSLFWYQQALGQGPEFLTYFQNEAQLDKSGLPSDRFFAERPEGSVSTLKIQRTQQEDSAVYLCASSPGDYGYTFGSGTRLTVV.